Listed here is a single T cell receptor (beta chain). Its antigen is not yet known. No base quality information exists; no much larger clone differs at one position. Including the terminal cysteine and phenylalanine, the CDR3 comprises 14 residues. Left in the record is the CDR3 DNA by itself, 42 bases read in frame from the first base. Looking up the germline V gene (reference sequence) yields CDR1 MNHEY and CDR2 SMNVEV. Cut back by 2 bases and 7 bases, the V and J ends lie 12 bases apart. TCRbeta CDR3 regions were amplified from genomic DNA by means of the immunoSEQ Assay, a bias-controlled multiplex PCR. The original pipeline was this. Within the assay, amplification of reference gene primers was used to estimate how many nucleated cells each sample contained. Sequence reads were collapsed and filtered to measure the absolute abundance of every unique TCRbeta CDR3 rearrangement. For each sample, productive Simpson clonality was calculated as the square root of Simpson's diversity index over productive rearrangements. This is the immuneACCESS table as TCRdb keeps it, with only in-frame sequences that have V and J called. A part of the clones is gone; compared with another copy, unresolved V genes explain less than half, and the rest is unexplained. That table furnishes V, J and clone size, whereas the DNA furnished D and trimming. The sample profile shows around 300,000 clones; around 87% of them were found once. The ten largest clones represent around 2% of the sample.

This sample is drawn from a study of blood T cell repertoires in COVID-19 (dated by TCRdb to about 2020). A note on the overall study: The collaborator samples originated in the United States, Italy and Spain and spanned the acute and convalescent phases of COVID-19. Subjects who had been exposed to COVID-19, were actively infected with it, or had recovered from it provided the deeply sampled blood TCRbeta repertoires that made up the dataset. The samples were drawn from two sources: the first 160 participants of the ongoing ImmuneRACE study, and 950 to 1,500 subjects contributed by 6 global collaborators. HLA class I and class II types, where available, came from metadata supplied by the sample provider rather than from assay-based typing. Nearly every sample came with metadata listing a de-identified subject ID, COVID-19 status, age in years and sex. A freely available public database, intended as a resource for researchers studying the immune response to SARS-CoV-2, is where the repertoires were released. The material from the prospective study consisted of cDNA or gDNA derived from T cells, B-cell-depleted T cells, or PBMCs.

General findings and caveats noted by the study authors: Clinical and demographic metadata were provided uncurated, with the amount varying by source and participant.

Participants in the prospective study were enrolled through a virtual design, were aged about 18 to 89 years, and lived in approximately 25 United States geographic areas. Cohort assignment in the prospective study relied on participant-reported clinical history from a screening survey and a study questionnaire. Recovered participants in ImmuneRACE Cohort 3 were defined by two consecutive negative NP/OP PCR tests, clearance by a healthcare professional, or resolution of symptoms. In the prospective study, whole blood, serum and a nasopharyngeal or oropharyngeal swab were collected from each participant by mobile phlebotomists. Additional blood draws and questionnaires over an approximately two-month period could optionally be provided by prospective study participants. Before DNA extraction, prospective study blood samples were shipped either frozen or at room temperature.

The V gene is TRBV27 and the J gene is TRBJ2-1; TRBD1 is a possible D gene, resting on 6 matching bases. The sequence was obtained from a woman aged 18-35 years who had recovered from COVID-19. The source material was PBMCs or T cells enriched from blood (not recorded which). The nucleotide sequence reads TGTGCCAGCAGTTTAGCAGGGGCGCGGAATGAGCAGTTCTTC. This translates into CASSLAGARNEQFF.